This record looks at one T cell receptor beta chain sequence and its context. The data derive from a study of blood T cell repertoires in COVID-19. Background on the study: COVID-19 samples collected from the United States, Italy and Spain covered acute and convalescent phases.

V lost 0 bases, J lost 0 bases, and 5 bases lay in between. The CDR3 length is 14 residues. Germline CDR1 is ENHRY and CDR2 is SYGVKD. Sequenced by immunoSEQ multiplex PCR; TCRdb stores in-frame clones only, minus some. The table lists 410,000 or so clones, roughly 85% of them singletons, with 1.4% in the top ten. The chain recombines TRBV10-3 with TRBJ1-1; no firm D call. What was sequenced was peripheral blood. This TCR was recovered from a woman aged 25 to 39 with active or convalescent COVID-19. The CDR3 DNA sequence: TGTGCCATCAGTGAGTCAGCGGTGAACACTGAAGCTTTCTTT. Its translation: CAISESAVNTEAFF.